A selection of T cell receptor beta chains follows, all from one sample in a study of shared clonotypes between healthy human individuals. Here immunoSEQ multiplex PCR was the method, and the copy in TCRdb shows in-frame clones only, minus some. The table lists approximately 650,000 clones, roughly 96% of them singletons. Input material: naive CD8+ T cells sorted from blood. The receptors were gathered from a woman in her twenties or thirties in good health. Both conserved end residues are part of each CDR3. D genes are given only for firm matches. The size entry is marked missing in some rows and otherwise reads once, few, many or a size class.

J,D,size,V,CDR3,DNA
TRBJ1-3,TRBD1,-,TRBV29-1,CSTQGENTIYF,TGCAGCACCCAGGGGGAAAACACCATATATTTT
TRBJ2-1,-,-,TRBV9,CASSPQPRTNPYEQFF,TGTGCCAGCAGCCCCCAACCAAGGACAAACCCATATGAGCAGTTCTTC
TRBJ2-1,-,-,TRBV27,CASSLRNYNEQFF,TGTGCCAGCAGTTTACGGAACTACAATGAGCAGTTCTTC
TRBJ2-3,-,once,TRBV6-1,CASSEEAVLRGTDTQYF,TGTGCCAGCAGTGAGGAGGCAGTGCTAAGGGGAACAGATACGCAGTATTTT
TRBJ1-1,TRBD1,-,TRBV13,CASSPTGVNTEAFF,TGTGCCAGCAGCCCGACAGGGGTGAACACTGAAGCTTTCTTT
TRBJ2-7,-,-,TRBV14,CASSPGLGNFYEQYF,TGTGCCAGCAGCCCGGGGCTGGGGAATTTCTACGAGCAGTACTTC
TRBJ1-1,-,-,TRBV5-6,CASSLAWDTEAFF,TGTGCCAGCAGCTTGGCCTGGGACACTGAAGCTTTCTTT
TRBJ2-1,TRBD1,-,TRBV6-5,CASSYRTGRNEQFF,TGTGCCAGCAGTTACCGGACAGGGAGAAATGAGCAGTTCTTC
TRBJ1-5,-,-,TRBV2,CASSARVSPPQHF,TGTGCCAGCAGTGCGAGAGTTTCTCCCCCCCAGCATTTT
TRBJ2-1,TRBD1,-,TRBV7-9,CASSTGQGSYNEQFF,TGTGCCAGCAGCACGGGACAGGGGTCCTACAATGAGCAGTTCTTC
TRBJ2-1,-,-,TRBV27,CASSLSLAVSSYNEQFF,TGTGCCAGCAGTTTATCATTAGCGGTCAGCTCCTACAATGAGCAGTTCTTC
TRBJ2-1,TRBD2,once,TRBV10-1,CASTGTSGSNEQFF,TGCGCCAGTACCGGGACTAGCGGGAGCAATGAGCAGTTCTTC
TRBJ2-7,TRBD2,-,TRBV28,CASIAGSTYEQYF,TGTGCCAGCATAGCGGGATCTACCTACGAGCAGTACTTC
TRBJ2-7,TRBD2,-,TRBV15,CATSRDLTGLGAYEQYF,TGTGCCACCAGCAGAGATCTAACGGGACTAGGAGCCTACGAGCAGTACTTC
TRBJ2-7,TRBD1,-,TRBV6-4,CASSERDRGVSYEQYF,TGTGCCAGCAGTGAGCGGGACAGGGGGGTCTCCTACGAGCAGTACTTC
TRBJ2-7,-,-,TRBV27,CASSLHGRWNYEQYF,TGTGCCAGCAGTTTACACGGCCGGTGGAACTACGAGCAGTACTTC
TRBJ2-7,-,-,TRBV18,CASSLERSSFYEQYF,TGTGCCAGCTCCCTAGAGAGGTCATCCTTCTACGAGCAGTACTTC
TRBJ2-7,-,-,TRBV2,CASSEAVAPRPYEQYF,TGTGCCAGCAGTGAAGCGGTTGCGCCCCGTCCCTACGAGCAGTACTTC
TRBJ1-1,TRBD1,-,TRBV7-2,CASSLSRDRAAFF,TGTGCCAGCAGCTTAAGCAGGGACAGGGCAGCTTTCTTT
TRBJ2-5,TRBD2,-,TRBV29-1,CSVSSLAGETQYF,TGCAGCGTCAGTTCACTAGCGGGAGAGACCCAGTACTTC
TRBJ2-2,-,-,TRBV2,CASSDRPLVAGELFF,TGTGCCAGCAGTGACCGGCCCCTTGTTGCCGGGGAGCTGTTTTTT
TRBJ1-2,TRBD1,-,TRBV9,CASSGRGPDYGYTF,TGTGCCAGCAGTGGTAGGGGGCCCGACTATGGCTACACCTTC
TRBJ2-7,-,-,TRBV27,CASSLAVSYEQYF,TGTGCCAGCAGTTTGGCCGTCAGCTACGAGCAGTACTTC
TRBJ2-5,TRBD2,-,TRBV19,CASSTGTSGRIETQYF,TGTGCCAGTAGTACCGGGACTAGCGGGAGGATAGAGACCCAGTACTTC
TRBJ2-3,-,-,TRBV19,CASSRTGAGSTDTQYF,TGTGCCAGTAGCCGGACCGGGGCGGGAAGCACAGATACGCAGTATTTT
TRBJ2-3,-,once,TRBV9,CASSVAGAGTDTQYF,TGTGCCAGCAGCGTTGCCGGGGCGGGCACAGATACGCAGTATTTT
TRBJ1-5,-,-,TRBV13,CASSLVSTIGDQPQHF,TGTGCCAGCAGCTTAGTATCAACAATTGGGGATCAGCCCCAGCATTTT
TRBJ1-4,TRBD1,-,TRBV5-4,CASSLTGTGDEKLFF,TGTGCCAGCAGCTTGACGGGGACAGGGGATGAAAAACTGTTTTTT